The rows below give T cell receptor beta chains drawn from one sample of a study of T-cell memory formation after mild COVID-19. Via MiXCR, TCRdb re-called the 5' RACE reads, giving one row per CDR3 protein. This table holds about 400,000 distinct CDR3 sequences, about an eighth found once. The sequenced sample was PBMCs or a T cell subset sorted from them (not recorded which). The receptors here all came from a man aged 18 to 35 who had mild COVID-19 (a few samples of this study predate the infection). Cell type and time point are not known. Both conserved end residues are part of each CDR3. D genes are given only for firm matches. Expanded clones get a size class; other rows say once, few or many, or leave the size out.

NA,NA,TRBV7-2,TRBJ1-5,TGTGCCAGCAGCTTATTTGAAAATCAGCCCCAGCATTTT,CASSLFENQPQHF
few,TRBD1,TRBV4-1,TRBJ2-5,TGCGCCAGCAGCCAAGAGACAGGGGGTTTTGGAGAGACCCAGTACTTC,CASSQETGGFGETQYF
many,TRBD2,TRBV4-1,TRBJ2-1,TGCGCCAGCAGCCAAGATAGGGCTAGCGGGGGGGCCGGTGATGCTGAGCAGTTCTTC,CASSQDRASGGAGDAEQFF
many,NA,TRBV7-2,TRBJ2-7,TGTGCCAGCACCATGGGGACCACCTTCGGCGAGCAGTACTTC,CASTMGTTFGEQYF
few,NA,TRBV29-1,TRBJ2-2,TGCAGCGTTGAAACAGAGAACACCGGGGAGCTGTTTTTT,CSVETENTGELFF
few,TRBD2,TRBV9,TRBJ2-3,TGTGCCAGCAGCGCAGTAGCGGGGGGGAACACAGATACGCAGTATTTT,CASSAVAGGNTDTQYF
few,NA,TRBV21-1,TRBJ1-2,TGTGCCAGCAGCAACCGAAGGGACAGGGCTAATAACTATGGCTACACCTTC,CASSNRRDRANNYGYTF
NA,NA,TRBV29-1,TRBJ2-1,TGCAGCGTCGAAGGGCTACCCCGTCGGGATGAGCAGTTCTTC,CSVEGLPRRDEQFF
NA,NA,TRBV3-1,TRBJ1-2,TGTGCCAGCAGCCACCGTTTTAAGGGGGACTATGGCTACACCTTC,CASSHRFKGDYGYTF
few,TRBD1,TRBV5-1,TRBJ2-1,TGCGCCAGCAGCTTGGGGGCCGCTACCGGGACAGGGTACAATGAGCAGTTCTTC,CASSLGAATGTGYNEQFF
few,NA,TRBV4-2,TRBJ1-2,TGTGCCAGCAGCCAGGGGGAGGGCTACACCTTC,CASSQGEGYTF
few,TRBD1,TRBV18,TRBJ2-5,TGTGCCAGCTCATCCTCCGCAGGGGGCCTCGAGACCCAGTACTTC,CASSSSAGGLETQYF
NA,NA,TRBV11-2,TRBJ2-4,TGTGCCAGCAGCTTAGTATTTCGGGGGCTAGCCAAAAACATTCAGTACTTC,CASSLVFRGLAKNIQYF
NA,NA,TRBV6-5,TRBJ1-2,TGTGCCAGCAGTTCTCCCGGGGCCTACAAGCTAGGCTACACCTTC,CASSSPGAYKLGYTF
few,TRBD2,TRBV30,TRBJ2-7,TGTGCCGCCGGCACTAGCGGGGGGCGCTACGAGCAGTACTTC,CAAGTSGGRYEQYF
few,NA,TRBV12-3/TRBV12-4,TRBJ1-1,TGTGCCAGCAGTTTAGTTGTTGGGGCACGAACTACAAACATGAACACTGAAGCTTTCTTT,CASSLVVGARTTNMNTEAFF
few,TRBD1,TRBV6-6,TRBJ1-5,TGTGCCAGCAGTAGACAGGGTGGGAGCAATCAGCCCCAGCATTTT,CASSRQGGSNQPQHF
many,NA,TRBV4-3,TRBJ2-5,TGCGCCAGCAGCCAAGATCGACACGTAGAGACCCAGTACTTC,CASSQDRHVETQYF
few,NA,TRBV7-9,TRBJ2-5,TGTGCCAGCAGCTTTTCGTATAGAGAGACCCAGTACTTC,CASSFSYRETQYF
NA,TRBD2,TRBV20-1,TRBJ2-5,TGCAGTGCTCGAGCTAGCGGGGGCCCCCGGGGGGTCGAAGAGACCCAGTACTTC,CSARASGGPRGVEETQYF
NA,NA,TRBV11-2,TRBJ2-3,TGTGCCAGCAGCCGAGGGGCGGATACTCTCACAGATACGCAGTATTTT,CASSRGADTLTDTQYF
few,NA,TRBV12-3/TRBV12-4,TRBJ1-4,TGTGCCAGCAGCACCTCGGGCAGGGGTGCCTATGAAAAACTGTTTTTT,CASSTSGRGAYEKLFF
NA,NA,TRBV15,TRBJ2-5,TGTGCCACCAGCAGAGATCGGGCTAGTTTAGTCCAAGAGACCCAGTACTTC,CATSRDRASLVQETQYF
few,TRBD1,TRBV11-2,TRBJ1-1,TGTGCCAGCAGCTTACGCTGGACAGGAAACCTTGAAGCTTTCTTT,CASSLRWTGNLEAFF
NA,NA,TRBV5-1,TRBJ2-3,TGCGCCAGCAGATCTGGGATGTCTAGCACAGATACGCAGTATTTT,CASRSGMSSTDTQYF
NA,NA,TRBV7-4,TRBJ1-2,TGTGCCAGCAGCTCGGTGGGGCCGTTCTTTGGCTACACCTTC,CASSSVGPFFGYTF
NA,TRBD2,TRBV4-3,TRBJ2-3,TGCGCCAGCAGCCAAGATGTACTAGCGGGGGTCACAAGTAGCACAGATACGCAGTATTTT,CASSQDVLAGVTSSTDTQYF
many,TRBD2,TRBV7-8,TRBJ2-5,TGTGCCAGCAGCCAAGGACTAGCGGGGGGGCTGGGGACCCAGTACTTC,CASSQGLAGGLGTQYF
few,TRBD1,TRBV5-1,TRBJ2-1,TGCGCCAGCAGCTCTAACAGGGGAAGGGAGCAGTTCTTC,CASSSNRGREQFF
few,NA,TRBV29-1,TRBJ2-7,TGCAGCGTTGATGATTACGGCGGGACCTCCTCCTACGAGCAGTACTTC,CSVDDYGGTSSYEQYF
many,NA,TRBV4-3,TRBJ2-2,TGCGCCAGCAGCCAGCTCTTCACCGGGGAGCTGTTTTTT,CASSQLFTGELFF
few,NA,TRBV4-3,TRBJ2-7,TGCGCCAGCAGCCAAGACGGCCAGGCGTACGAGGAGCAGTACTTC,CASSQDGQAYEEQYF
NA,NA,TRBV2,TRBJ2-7,TGTGCCAGCAGTGTCGGGGGCCTCCACGAGCAGTACTTC,CASSVGGLHEQYF
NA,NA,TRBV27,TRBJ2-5,TGTGCCAGCAGTTTAGGGCTAGCGTCCGAGACCCAGTACTTC,CASSLGLASETQYF
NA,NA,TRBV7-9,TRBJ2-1,TGTGCCAGCAGCTTAGCAGTTGGGTTCTACAATGAGCAGTTCTTC,CASSLAVGFYNEQFF
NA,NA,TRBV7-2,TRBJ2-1,TGTGCCAGCAGCCGCACTCCCGCGGGGGAGCAGTTCTTC,CASSRTPAGEQFF
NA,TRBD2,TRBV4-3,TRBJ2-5,TGCGCCAGCAGCCAGAGTGTATTCACGGGAGGGGAGACCCAGTACTTC,CASSQSVFTGGETQYF
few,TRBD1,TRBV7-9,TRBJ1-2,TGTGCCAGCAGCGTCGACAGGGGACATGGCTACACCTTC,CASSVDRGHGYTF
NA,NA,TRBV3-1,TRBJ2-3,TGTGCCAGCAGTCGACTAGGGGATACGCAGTATTTT,CASSRLGDTQYF
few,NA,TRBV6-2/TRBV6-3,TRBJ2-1,TGTGCCAGCAGTTACGGGGGCATGTACAATGAGCAGTTCTTC,CASSYGGMYNEQFF
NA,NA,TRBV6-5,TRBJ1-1,TGTGCCAGCACCGACGGGGGGGGGACATTTGAAGCTTTCTTT,CASTDGGGTFEAFF
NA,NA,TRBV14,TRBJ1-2,TGTGCCAGAAGCCAGAGGAAATCCTCGACCCAATATGGCTACACCTTC,CARSQRKSSTQYGYTF
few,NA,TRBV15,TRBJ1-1,TGTGCCACCAGCAGGACCCCGACGGGGTCCATGAACACTGAAGCTTTCTTT,CATSRTPTGSMNTEAFF
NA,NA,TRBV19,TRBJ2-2,TGTGCCAGTAGTATAGCGGGACTGCATACCGGGGAGCTGTTTTTT,CASSIAGLHTGELFF
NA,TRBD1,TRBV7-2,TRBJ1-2,TGTGCCAGCAGCTTAGCCGTGACAGGGCGGTATGGCTACACCTTC,CASSLAVTGRYGYTF
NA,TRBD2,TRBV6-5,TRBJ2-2,TGTGCCAGCAGTTACTCGTTTAGCGGGCCCGGGGAGCTGTTTTTT,CASSYSFSGPGELFF
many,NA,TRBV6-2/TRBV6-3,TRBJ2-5,TGTGCCAGCAGTTACCCGGAACAGACCCAGTACTTC,CASSYPEQTQYF
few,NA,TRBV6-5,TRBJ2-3,TGTGCCAGCAGTTACTCCGAAAACACGGATACGCAGTATTTT,CASSYSENTDTQYF
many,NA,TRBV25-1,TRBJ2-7,TGTGCCAGCAGCCCGACTAGCTCCTACGAGCAGTACTTC,CASSPTSSYEQYF
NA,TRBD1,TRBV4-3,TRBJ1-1,TGCGCCAGCAGCCAAGTCGGGACAGGGTCTGAAGCTTTCTTT,CASSQVGTGSEAFF
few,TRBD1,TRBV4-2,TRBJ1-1,TGTGCCAGCAGCGAATCCCGGAGGGACAGGGTGAACACTGAAGCTTTCTTT,CASSESRRDRVNTEAFF
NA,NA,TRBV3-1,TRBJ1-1,TGTGCCAGCAGCCTCCCAAGCACTGAAGCTTTCTTT,CASSLPSTEAFF
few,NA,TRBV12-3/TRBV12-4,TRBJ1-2,TGTGCCAGCAGCCTGAGGGGGGCCGAGGAAAATGGCTACACCTTC,CASSLRGAEENGYTF
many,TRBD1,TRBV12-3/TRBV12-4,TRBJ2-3,TGTGCCAGCAGTCCCTGGACAGGGGCAGATACGCAGTATTTT,CASSPWTGADTQYF
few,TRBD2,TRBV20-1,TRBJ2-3,TGCAGTGCTAGAGCGGATAGCGGGGGGGCGACAGATACGCAGTATTTT,CSARADSGGATDTQYF
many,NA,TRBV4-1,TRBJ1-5,TGCGCCAGCAGCCAAGGAACCCTAGCCGGCCCACGGTATAGCAATCAGCCCCAGCATTTT,CASSQGTLAGPRYSNQPQHF
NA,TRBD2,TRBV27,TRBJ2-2,TGTGCCAGCGCAACCGGGACGGGGGGTCCCGGGGAGCTGTTTTTT,CASATGTGGPGELFF
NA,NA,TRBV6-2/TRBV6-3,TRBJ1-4,TGTGCCAGCATCGACCCAGCAGGAGCTAATGAAAAACTGTTTTTT,CASIDPAGANEKLFF
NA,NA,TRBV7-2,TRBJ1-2,TGTGCCAGCAGCCAAGACCGGCGCGGGGGCTACACCTTC,CASSQDRRGGYTF